A selection of T cell receptor beta chains follows, all from one sample in a study of cytomegalovirus exposure and HLA in healthy donors. The assay was immunoSEQ multiplex PCR, and TCRdb's table has in-frame clones only and misses some. Its table records about 120,000 clones. Specimen: PBMCs. The receptors shown here come from a man aged 35 to 55 in good health and CMV-seropositive. The CDR3 runs from the conserved cysteine through the conserved F or W.

j_call | v_call | cdr3_aa
TRBJ1-5 | TRBV27 | CASSLHSGGDQPQHF
TRBJ2-3 | TRBV5-1 | CASSTNRGSTDTQYF
TRBJ1-2 | TRBV7-9 | CASSLMSGDYGYTF
TRBJ2-3 | TRBV7-6 | CASSLRLGDTQYF
TRBJ2-3 | TRBV7-8 | CASSSHVLAGGSWGPSTDTQYF
TRBJ2-1 | TRBV7-2 | CASSFAGSSYNEQFF
TRBJ2-7 | TRBV14 | CASSQDNRPYEQYF
TRBJ2-1 | TRBV5-8 | CASSLLRGRHNEQFF
TRBJ2-5 | TRBV4-1 | CASSQDGGVWAQYF
TRBJ2-1 | TRBV2 | CASSSNNEQFF
TRBJ2-4 | TRBV18 | CASKDRVANIQYF
TRBJ1-1 | TRBV29-1 | CSVVSPEDTEAFF
TRBJ2-1 | TRBV6-5 | CASTHGTGGHNEQFF
TRBJ2-5 | TRBV7-9 | CASSLSVGAGGTQETQYF
TRBJ2-1 | TRBV5-4 | CASSLVPGSNEQFF
TRBJ1-3 | TRBV6-5 | CASSRQGTPGNTIYF
TRBJ2-1 | TRBV4-3 | CASSQAILATNEQFF
TRBJ1-4 | TRBV27 | CASSPQGGNEKLFF
TRBJ2-7 | TRBV29-1 | CSVQHRKRNEQYF
TRBJ1-5 | TRBV27 | CASTPAGQMNQPQHF
TRBJ2-5 | TRBV19 | CASSLWGAASGRETQYF
TRBJ2-7 | TRBV28 | CASSLTSSGSSYEQYF
TRBJ2-2 | TRBV7-9 | CASSFAGAGELFF
TRBJ2-1 | TRBV27 | CASSGLDAYNEQFF
TRBJ1-2 | TRBV10-3 | CAIYSRSNYGYTF
TRBJ2-5 | TRBV11-3 | CASSSRDKQETQYF
TRBJ1-2 | TRBV30 | CAWSPRGVEGYTF
TRBJ2-2 | TRBV18 | CASSGDRGPLTGELFF
TRBJ2-5 | TRBV6-5 | CASSLPDSQETQYF
TRBJ1-2 | TRBV28 | CASSLGAPYGYTF
TRBJ1-5 | TRBV27 | CASSQSTGISNQPQHF
TRBJ2-5 | TRBV9 | CASSVDGLAQETQYF
TRBJ2-7 | TRBV4-3 | CASSHRTGPYEQYF
TRBJ2-2 | TRBV7-3 | CASSFGNLPTGELFF
TRBJ1-5 | TRBV29-1 | CSAGGHNQPQHF
TRBJ2-1 | TRBV25-1 | CASAGLTYNEQFF
TRBJ2-7 | TRBV4-1 | CASSPGRDPSYEQYF
TRBJ1-5 | TRBV19 | CASSLGGASQPQHF
TRBJ1-5 | TRBV5-1 | CASSLAGEQPQHF
TRBJ2-1 | TRBV18 | CASSPSESSYNEQFF
TRBJ2-7 | TRBV28 | CASSTRLAGGVYEQYF
TRBJ2-7 | TRBV27 | CASSSGQGADYEQYF
TRBJ2-2 | TRBV6-5 | CASSPGLLNTGELFF
TRBJ2-1 | TRBV6-5 | CASSSVGLARNEQFF
TRBJ1-6 | TRBV29-1 | CSVGQGVNSPLHF
TRBJ2-7 | TRBV5-1 | CASSWSGTGAREQYF
TRBJ2-1 | TRBV7-8 | CASSTWTGDVPRSNEQFF
TRBJ2-1 | TRBV4-1 | CASSQDLLTSGSSYNEQFF
TRBJ2-7 | TRBV13 | CASSLGLTAEQYF
TRBJ1-1 | TRBV18 | CASSPPQGASTEAFF
TRBJ1-1 | TRBV19 | CASRPWTANTEAFF
TRBJ2-3 | TRBV27 | CASSMTSGRSGDTQYF
TRBJ2-3 | TRBV2 | CASNRGTSGSTTDTQYF
TRBJ2-3 | TRBV6-5 | CASSYGGMDTQYF
TRBJ2-1 | TRBV7-2 | CASSFRQGKVYNEQFF